The 28 T cell receptor beta chains below were found in one sample sequenced in a study of T cells in Graves' hyperthyroidism and ophthalmopathy. Amplified regions were TCR beta CDR3 sequences from RNA transcripts. In the first-round RT-PCR of the TCR CDR3, the HTBI primer set was used. Each CDR3 protein gets one entry after TCRdb re-called the multiplex PCR reads with MiXCR. The sample includes a few hundred thousand distinct CDR3 sequences, less than 25% seen only once; the top ten take about 30%. The material sequenced was blood. These receptors were collected from a man younger than 30 with Graves' hyperthyroidism.

Remarks on this clonotype: Compared with germline, one end of the junction differs, possibly owing to a read error. The chain uses TRBV12-3 or TRBV12-4 and TRBJ1-5; unclear D gene. The CDR3 contains 14 residues. The CDR3: CVSSLARRYQPQHF. CDR3 nucleotide sequence: TGTGTCAGCAGTTTAGCCAGGCGGTATCAGCCTCAGCATTTT.

This clonotype has a count of ten or more. The rearrangement joins TRBV11-2 to TRBJ1-2; 8 nucleotides agree with TRBD1. CDR3 length: 16 amino acids. Germline V gene sequence: CDR1 SGHAT, CDR2 FQNNGV. V shed 5 bases, J shed 4 bases, and the junction held 12 bases outside the gene matches. In DNA form, the CDR3 reads TGTGCCAGCAGCGCCGACGGGACAGGCGTACCCTATGGCTACACCTTC. Amino acids: CASSADGTGVPYGYTF. Filled out from reference TRBV11-2 and TRBJ1-2, the complete variable domain reads EAGVAQSPRYKIIEKRQSVAFWCNPISGHATLYWYQQILGQGPKLLIQFQNNGVVDDSQLPKDRFSAERLKGVDSTLKIQPAKLEDSAVYLCASSADGTGVPYGYTFGSGTRLTVV.

There are many counts of this clonotype. Sequence at one end of the junction differs from germline and may be a read error. The chain employs TRBV28 and TRBJ2-7; the match to TRBD1 covers 7 bases. CDR1 and CDR2 from the germline V gene are MDHEN and SYDVKM. This CDR3 has 14 amino acids. CDR3 protein: CASSRGQLLYVQYF. The CDR3 DNA reads as TGTGCCAGCAGCCGGGGACAGCTACTGTACGTGCAGTACTTC.

Ten or more counts support this clonotype. The rearrangement uses TRBV7-8 and TRBJ1-5; the match to TRBD1 covers 9 bases. This CDR3 region has 16 residues. CDR1 and CDR2 (germline): SGHVS, FQNEAQ. J was trimmed by 2 bases and V by 5 bases; bases with no gene match: 7. CDR3 sequence: CASSRGQGFGNQPQHF. The DNA of the CDR3 is TGTGCCAGCAGCCGAGGACAGGGGTTCGGCAATCAGCCCCAGCATTTT.

Ten or more counts support this clonotype. The chain uses TRBV6-5 and TRBJ2-7; 7 bases are a match to TRBD1. This CDR3 is 13 amino acids long. CDR1 is MNHEY and CDR2 is SVGAGI in the germline V gene. V dropped 6 bases and J dropped 6; count of bases not matched to a gene: 8. Written as DNA, the CDR3 is TGTGCCAGCAGAGTCAGGGGGAAGGGCGAGCAGTACTTC. It yields the protein CASRVRGKGEQYF.

This clonotype was counted many times. The genes are TRBV11-2 and TRBJ1-2, with unresolved D. Looked up from germline, CDR1 is SGHAT and CDR2 is FQNNGV. The V end was cut by 7 bases, the J end by 4 bases, with 16 bases between. This CDR3 region has 14 residues. The CDR3 reads CASNPVRNFYGYTF. CDR3 in DNA: TGTGCCAGCAATCCAGTCCGTAACTTCTATGGCTACACCTTC. The complete variable domain, with remaining parts taken from reference TRBV11-2 and TRBJ1-2, reads EAGVAQSPRYKIIEKRQSVAFWCNPISGHATLYWYQQILGQGPKLLIQFQNNGVVDDSQLPKDRFSAERLKGVDSTLKIQPAKLEDSAVYLCASNPVRNFYGYTFGSGTRLTVV.

The sample holds a few counts of this clonotype. This may be a read error: a much more frequent sequence differs by one nucleotide. The CDR3 does not end in the conserved phenylalanine or tryptophan, so this is likely a read error. The V and J genes are TRBV5-1 and TRBJ1-1, with 10 bases fitting TRBD1. The CDR3 loop spans 16 amino acids. In germline, CDR1 is SGHRS, CDR2 YFSETQ. Trimming removed 5 bases from V and 1 base from J; junction bases left unmatched: 8. The CDR3 region is CASSTGDRGQNTEAFL. In DNA form, the CDR3 reads TGCGCCAGCAGTACGGGAGACAGGGGGCAGAACACTGAAGCTTTCTTG.

This clonotype was counted at least ten times. The chain uses TRBV12-3 or TRBV12-4 and TRBJ2-5; possibly TRBD2 for D (6 bases). The CDR3 contains 14 residues. Trimming stripped 6 bases from V and 4 bases from J, with 15 bases between. The CDR3 is CASSPRRGLETQYF. Here the CDR3 DNA reads TGTGCCAGCAGCCCCAGGCGGGGACTAGAGACCCAGTACTTC.

This rearrangement joins TRBV13 to TRBJ2-7; D is perhaps TRBD1 (7 bases). Trimming shortened V by 5 bases and J by 0 bases, and 14 bases separated the two germline ends. The CDR3 is made up of 15 amino acids. The germline CDR1 and CDR2 sequences are PRHDT and FYEKMQ (reference sequence). For the CDR3, the DNA is TGTGCCAGCAGCGCAAGACAGGGAGGCTCCTACGAGCAGTACTTC. It encodes CASSARQGGSYEQYF.

A few counts support this clonotype. The chain joins TRBV19 to TRBJ1-1, with D tentatively TRBD1 (5 bases). CDR1 and CDR2 (germline): LNHDA, SQIVND (reference sequence). Trimming stripped 5 bases from V and 4 bases from J, with 14 bases between. CDR3 length: 14 residues. The CDR3 DNA reads TGTGCCAGTAGTGACCGGGACGGATCCACTGAAGCTTTCTTT. Translation gives CASSDRDGSTEAFF.

Many counts were recorded for this clonotype. The chain joins TRBV11-2 to TRBJ1-1; D is perhaps TRBD1 (6 bases). V was clipped by 4 bases and J by 4 bases, with 16 bases between them. The V gene's germline CDR1 is SGHAT and CDR2 FQNNGV. This CDR3 has 15 amino acids. CDR3 sequence reads: CASSSFRGGGTEAFF. The CDR3 DNA follows: TGTGCCAGCAGCTCATTTAGGGGGGGTGGCACTGAAGCTTTCTTT. Based on the CDR3 plus reference TRBV11-2 and TRBJ1-1, the full variable domain is EAGVAQSPRYKIIEKRQSVAFWCNPISGHATLYWYQQILGQGPKLLIQFQNNGVVDDSQLPKDRFSAERLKGVDSTLKIQPAKLEDSAVYLCASSSFRGGGTEAFFGQGTRLTVV.

With respect to this clonotype: Given a much more abundant clone one base away, this may be a read error. The chain combines TRBV5-1 with TRBJ1-1; D perhaps matches TRBD1 (5 bases). Germline CDR1 and CDR2: SGHRS and YFSETQ. This CDR3 comprises 14 residues. CDR3 loop: CASSLAGPGTESFF. The CDR3, as DNA: TGCGCCAGCAGCTTGGCCGGTCCTGGGACTGAATCTTTCTTT.

This clonotype was counted a single time. This sequence joins TRBV7-9 and TRBJ1-2, with TRBD1 matching 7 bases. Germline trimming cut 5 bases from V and 10 bases from J; bases unmatched to any gene: 13. The CDR3 sequence is 14 residues long. Germline V lookup: CDR1 SEHNR, CDR2 FQNEAQ (reference sequence). This chain's CDR3 is CASSLGQDPQDYTF. The CDR3 DNA reads TGTGCCAGCAGCCTTGGACAGGACCCCCAGGACTACACCTTC. Full variable domain (remainder filled in from reference TRBV7-9 and TRBJ1-2): DTGVSQNPRHKITKRGQNVTFRCDPISEHNRLYWYRQTLGQGPEFLTYFQNEAQLEKSRLLSDRFSAERPKGSFSTLEIQRTEQGDSAMYLCASSLGQDPQDYTFGSGTRLTVV.

Many counts were recorded for this clonotype. The J gene is TRBJ1-5, the V gene TRBV6-1; D remains ambiguous. The CDR3 is made up of 15 amino acids. Trimming took 6 bases from V and 4 from J, leaving 16 bases between them. Germline V gene sequence: CDR1 MNHNS, CDR2 SASEGT. The CDR3 region has the DNA TGTGCCAGCAGAGCAGACACTCCGGCGAATCAGCCCCAGCATTTT. Translating gives CASRADTPANQPQHF.

The chain joins TRBV5-1 to TRBJ1-1, with TRBD1 matching over 10 bases. Losses at the gene ends were 4 bases for V and 2 bases for J; bases not matched to a gene: 26. The length of the CDR3 is 22 residues. CDR1 is SGHRS and CDR2 is YFSETQ in the germline V gene. Written as DNA, the CDR3 is TGCGCCAGCAGCCTAGTGAACCTCCGGGACAGGGGCGTTCGCGTGAAAAACACTGAAGCTTTCTTT. Protein product: CASSLVNLRDRGVRVKNTEAFF.

This clonotype has ten or more counts. This chain uses TRBV30 with TRBJ2-2; D unresolved. With 2 bases removed from V and 0 bases from J, the gap between germline ends came to 10 bases. This CDR3 has 15 residues. Germline loops: CDR1 GTSNPN, CDR2 SVGIG (reference sequence). Here the CDR3 reads CAWSPSSANTGELFF. The CDR3 DNA sequence: TGTGCCTGGAGTCCCAGTTCCGCGAACACCGGGGAGCTGTTTTTT.

In this sample, this clonotype turned up a few times. A read error may account for a junction end that differs from germline. This chain links TRBV5-1 with TRBJ2-7, with 9 bases aligning to TRBD1. Germline values: CDR1 SGHRS, CDR2 YFSETQ. CDR3 length: 13 residues. The CDR3 spells CASSSRDREGIHF. The DNA for the CDR3 is TGCGCCAGCAGCAGCCGGGACAGGGAAGGGATTCACTTC.

The chain employs TRBV20-1 and TRBJ2-5; maybe TRBD2 (6 bases). The CDR3 extends over 15 amino acids. Germline assignment: CDR1 DFQATT and CDR2 SNEGSKA (reference sequence). V shed 6 bases and J shed 6 bases, with 23 bases lying between them. The CDR3 bases are TGCAGTGCCCCCCGTTGGGAGGAGGAGGCGAAGACCCAGTACTTC. Protein product: CSAPRWEEEAKTQYF.

This clonotype was found many times. The DNA for the CDR3 is TGTGCCAGCAGTTTATCCCGACTAGCAGCTTTCTACGAGCAGTACTTC. It yields the protein CASSLSRLAAFYEQYF. The V gene is TRBV27, the J gene TRBJ2-7; 7 positions agree with TRBD2. The V gene's germline CDR1 is MNHEY and CDR2 SMNVEV (reference sequence). There are 16 residues in the CDR3. Trimming took 0 bases from V and 3 from J; bases not matched to a gene: 8.

This clonotype has just a few counts. The rearrangement links TRBV20-1 to TRBJ1-5; D unresolved. Germline V gene data show CDR1 as DFQATT and CDR2 as SNEGSKA (reference sequence). The CDR3 covers 15 residues. V lost 1 base and J lost 6, with 16 bases in between. The CDR3 sequence: CSARGTRPERQPQHF. In DNA, the CDR3 is TGCAGTGCTAGAGGGACCCGTCCGGAGCGTCAGCCCCAGCATTTT.

This clonotype showed up many times. The chain has TRBV20-1 and TRBJ1-3; 7 bases are shared with TRBD1. Germline V lookup: CDR1 DFQATT, CDR2 SNEGSKA (reference sequence). This CDR3 region has 13 residues. V shed 5 bases, J shed 2 bases, and the junction held 3 bases outside the gene matches. The CDR3 DNA reads TGCAGTGCTTCTGACAGGGCTGGAAACACCATATATTTT. Encoded protein: CSASDRAGNTIYF.

Worth noting for this clonotype: This may be a read error, as it is one base from a much larger clone. The rearrangement uses TRBV20-1 and TRBJ2-5; the D is unclear. The CDR3 loop spans 13 amino acids. Germline assignment: CDR1 DFQATT and CDR2 SNEGSKA (reference sequence). Trimming took 2 bases from V and 5 from J, leaving 12 bases between them. CDR3 in amino acids: CSARIDPGETQYF. The CDR3 bases are TGCAGTGCTAGAATCGATCCCGGGGAGACCCAGTACTTC.

This clonotype appeared a few times. V usage is TRBV9 and J usage is TRBJ2-6; D ambiguous. Germline V gene lookup returns CDR1 SGDLS and CDR2 YYNGEE. The CDR3 has 15 amino acids. The V and J ends lost 0 bases and 1 base respectively, with 5 bases between them. CDR3 sequence: CASSVAESGANVLTF. In DNA form, the CDR3 reads TGTGCCAGCAGCGTAGCAGAGTCTGGGGCCAACGTCCTGACTTTC.

This sequence joins TRBV6-1 and TRBJ2-7; maybe TRBD1 (6 bases). CDR3 length: 12 amino acids. Germline assignment: CDR1 MNHNS and CDR2 SASEGT. Trimming took 6 bases from V and 6 from J, leaving 12 bases between them. The CDR3 nucleotides read TGTGCCAGCAGCCCCAGGGGACCCGAGCAGTACTTC. It is translated as CASSPRGPEQYF.

The chain combines TRBV6-1 with TRBJ1-6; D might be TRBD1 (5 bases). V lost 6 bases to trimming and J lost 9 bases, with 18 bases between them. The V gene's germline CDR1 is MNHNS and CDR2 SASEGT. This CDR3 has 15 residues. CDR3 DNA sequence: TGTGCCAGCAGCCTGACAGAGTCGGCAGGTTCACCCCTCCACTTT. The encoded protein is CASSLTESAGSPLHF.

This clonotype was seen repeatedly, ten times or more. The J gene is TRBJ1-2, the V gene TRBV5-5; D gene uncertain. Germline V gene sequence: CDR1 SGHKS, CDR2 YYEKEE (reference sequence). Trimming left V 5 bases short and J 4 bases short, with 18 bases between. This CDR3 region has 15 residues. The chain's CDR3 is CASSSLNTELYGYTF. The CDR3 coding sequence is TGTGCCAGCAGTAGCTTAAATACCGAACTCTATGGCTACACCTTC.

The sample holds many counts of this clonotype. The chain uses TRBV19 and TRBJ1-5; unclear D gene. Germline V CDR1 and CDR2: LNHDA, SQIVND (reference sequence). This CDR3 is 14 amino acids long. V gave up 5 bases and J gave up 2 bases, with 10 bases separating them. The CDR3 region is CASSGVIGNQPQHF. The CDR3 DNA is TGTGCCAGTAGTGGGGTAATCGGCAATCAGCCCCAGCATTTT.

This clonotype was counted many times. The rearrangement joins TRBV5-1 to TRBJ1-1; 8 bases are shared with TRBD1. CDR1 SGHRS and CDR2 YFSETQ come from the germline V gene. The CDR3 consists of 17 residues. V lost 0 bases, J lost 0 bases, and 7 bases stayed unmatched. The CDR3 DNA sequence: TGCGCCAGCAGCTTGGGGGACAGGAGGGGGATGAACACTGAAGCTTTCTTT. It translates to CASSLGDRRGMNTEAFF.